This T cell receptor (beta chain) was obtained from a study of blood T cell repertoires in COVID-19. Study information: Both acute and convalescent COVID-19 samples were obtained from the United States, Italy and Spain.

The CDR3 is 15 amino acids. The germline V gene encodes CDR1 LNHDA and CDR2 SQIVND (reference sequence). V lost 3 bases and J 1 base, leaving 11 bases between the germline ends. Assay used: immunoSEQ multiplex PCR; TCRdb lists only in-frame clones, some missing. The sample lists about 190,000 clones, around 85% occurring once. The material sequenced was peripheral blood. This receptor was obtained from a woman aged 45 to 65 with acute or convalescent COVID-19. This rearrangement joins TRBV19 to TRBJ2-3, with D perhaps TRBD1 (5 bases). DNA of the CDR3: TGTGCCAGTAGTATCAGGGAAAGGGGCACAGATACGCAGTATTTT. Amino acid sequence: CASSIRERGTDTQYF.